This T cell receptor beta chain was sequenced in a study of blood T cell repertoires in COVID-19. Study background: Whether acute or convalescent, the COVID-19 samples came from the United States, Italy and Spain. The cDNA or gDNA used as material had been derived from T cells, B-cell-depleted T cells, or PBMCs.

V lost 4 bases, J lost 5 bases, and 3 bases stayed unmatched. The CDR3 is 15 amino acids. Per the germline V gene, CDR1 is LGHNT and CDR2 is FRNRAP. Per the study methods: Amplification with reference gene primers provided the estimates of nucleated cell counts. Only in-frame clones appear in the TCRdb table, and some are missing; sequencing was by immunoSEQ multiplex PCR. For V, J and clone size, that table is used; D and trimming come from the DNA. Of about 100,000 clones in the sample, almost 80% were seen once. Material: peripheral blood. This TCR came from a man aged 65 to 85 with active or convalescent COVID-19. J is TRBJ2-2 and V is TRBV12-5; 11 bases are shared with TRBD1. CDR3 sequence reads: CASGSGQGETGELFF. The CDR3 DNA is TGTGCTAGTGGTTCGGGACAGGGGGAGACCGGGGAGCTGTTTTTT.